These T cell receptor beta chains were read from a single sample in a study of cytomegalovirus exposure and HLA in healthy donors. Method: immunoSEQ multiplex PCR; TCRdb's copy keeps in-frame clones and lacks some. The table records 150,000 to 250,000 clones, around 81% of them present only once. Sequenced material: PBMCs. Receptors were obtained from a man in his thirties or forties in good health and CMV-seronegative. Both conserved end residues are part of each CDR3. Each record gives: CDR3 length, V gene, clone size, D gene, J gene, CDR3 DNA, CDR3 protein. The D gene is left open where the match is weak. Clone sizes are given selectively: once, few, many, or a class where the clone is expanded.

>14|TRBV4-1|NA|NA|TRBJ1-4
TGCGCCAGCAGCCACGGGGGGTTGGACGAAAAACTGTTTTTT
CASSHGGLDEKLFF
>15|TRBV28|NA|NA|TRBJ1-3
TGTGCCAGCAGTAACCAGGGTGTATCTGGAAACACCATATATTTT
CASSNQGVSGNTIYF
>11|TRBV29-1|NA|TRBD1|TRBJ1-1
TGCAGCGCCGGGACAGGGATTGGGGCTTTCTTT
CSAGTGIGAFF
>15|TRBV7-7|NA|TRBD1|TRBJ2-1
TGTGCCAGCAGCCCAACGGGACAGGGGGCCGATGAGCAGTTCTTC
CASSPTGQGADEQFF
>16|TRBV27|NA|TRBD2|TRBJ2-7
TGTGCCAGCAGAACTTTGACTAGCGGGATCTCCTACGAGCAGTACTTC
CASRTLTSGISYEQYF
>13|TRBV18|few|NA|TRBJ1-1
TGTGCCAGCTCACCCCAACAGGAGACTGAAGCTTTCTTT
CASSPQQETEAFF
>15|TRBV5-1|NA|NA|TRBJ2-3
TGCGCCAGCAGCTTAGCGTCTACTAGCACAGATACGCAGTATTTT
CASSLASTSTDTQYF
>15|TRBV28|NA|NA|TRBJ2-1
TGTGCCAGCAGTTTCATGGGAGTGATGGACAATGAGCAGTTCTTC
CASSFMGVMDNEQFF
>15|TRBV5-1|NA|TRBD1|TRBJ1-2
TGCGCCAGCAGCCCAGGACTCCGGACAGGGTATGGCTACACCTTC
CASSPGLRTGYGYTF
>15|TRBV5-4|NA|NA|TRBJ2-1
TGTGCCAGCAGCGGGGGACACAACTCCTACAATGAGCAGTTCTTC
CASSGGHNSYNEQFF
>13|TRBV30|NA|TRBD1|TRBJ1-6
TGTGCCTGGAGTGAAAAGAGGGGGCCACCCCTCCACTTT
CAWSEKRGPPLHF
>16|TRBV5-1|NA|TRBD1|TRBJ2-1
TGCGCCAGCAGCTTGGCGGGACAGGGGAATAGGGATGAGCAGTTCTTC
CASSLAGQGNRDEQFF
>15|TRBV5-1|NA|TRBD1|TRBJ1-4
TGCGCCAGCTCTCTGGGGCAGGGGGCGCGGGAAAAACTGTTTTTT
CASSLGQGAREKLFF
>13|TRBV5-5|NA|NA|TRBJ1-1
TGTGCCAGCAGTGAACAGGGATGGACTGAAGCTTTCTTT
CASSEQGWTEAFF
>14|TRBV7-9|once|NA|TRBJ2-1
TGTGCCAGCAGCACCCGACAGATATACAATGAGCAGTTCTTC
CASSTRQIYNEQFF
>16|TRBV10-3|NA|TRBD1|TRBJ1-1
TGTGCCATCAGTGAGTCAACAGGGGGAACGGGAACTGAAGCTTTCTTT
CAISESTGGTGTEAFF
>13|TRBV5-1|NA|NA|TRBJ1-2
TGCGCCAGCAGCTTGGTCACATACCATGGCTACACCTTC
CASSLVTYHGYTF
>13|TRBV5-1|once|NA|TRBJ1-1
TGCGCCAGCAGCTTGTTGGCCGCCACTGAAGCTTTCTTT
CASSLLAATEAFF
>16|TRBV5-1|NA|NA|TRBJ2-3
TGCGCCAGCAGCTTGCCTCAAGGAGTTAGCACAGATACGCAGTATTTT
CASSLPQGVSTDTQYF
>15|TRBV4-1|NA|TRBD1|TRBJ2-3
TGCGCCAGCAGGGACGGGACAGCAAACACAGATACGCAGTATTTT
CASRDGTANTDTQYF
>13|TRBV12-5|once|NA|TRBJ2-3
TGTGCTAGTGGTTTTTATCTAGCAGATACGCAGTATTTT
CASGFYLADTQYF
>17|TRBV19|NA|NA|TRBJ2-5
TGTGCCAGTAGTTCAAGGACTATAAACAGACTGATAGAGACCCAGTACTTC
CASSSRTINRLIETQYF
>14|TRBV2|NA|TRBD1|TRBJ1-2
TGTGCCAGTTCAACGGACAGGGATATCTATGGCTACACCTTC
CASSTDRDIYGYTF
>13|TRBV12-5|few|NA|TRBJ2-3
TGTGCTAGTGGCCCCGGTGTGCCAGATACGCAGTATTTT
CASGPGVPDTQYF
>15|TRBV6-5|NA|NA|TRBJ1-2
TGTGCCAGCAGTCCTCAATCAGGGAGGAACTATGGCTACACCTTC
CASSPQSGRNYGYTF
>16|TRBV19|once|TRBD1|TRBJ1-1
TGTGCCAGTAGTGCACGACAGGGACTGGGTGTCACTGAAGCTTTCTTT
CASSARQGLGVTEAFF
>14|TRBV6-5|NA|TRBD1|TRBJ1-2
TGTGCCAGCAGACCCGCCGGGACAGGTGACGGCTACACCTTC
CASRPAGTGDGYTF
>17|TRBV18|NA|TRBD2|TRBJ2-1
TGTGCCAGCTCAGGACAAGGGACTAGCGGAACCTACAATGAGCAGTTCTTC
CASSGQGTSGTYNEQFF
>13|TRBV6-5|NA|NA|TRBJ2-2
TGTGCCAGCAGATTAGAGGGGGCCGGGGAGCTGTTTTTT
CASRLEGAGELFF
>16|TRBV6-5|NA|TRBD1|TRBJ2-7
TGTGCCAGCAGTTACATACGGACAGGCCGAACCTACGAGCAGTACTTC
CASSYIRTGRTYEQYF
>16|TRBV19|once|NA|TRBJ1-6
TGTGCCAGTAGTAGTGGGGCGGGGGCCTCGAATTCACCCCTCCACTTT
CASSSGAGASNSPLHF
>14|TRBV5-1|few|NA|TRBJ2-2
TGCGCCAGCAGCATAGTCAAGAACACCGGGGAGCTGTTTTTT
CASSIVKNTGELFF
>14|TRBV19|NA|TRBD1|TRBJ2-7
TGTGCCAGTAGCACCCGGGACAGGGGGAACGAGCAGTACTTC
CASSTRDRGNEQYF
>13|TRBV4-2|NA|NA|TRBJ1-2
TGTGCCAGCAGCCCAGGGGCTTCGAGTGGCTACACCTTC
CASSPGASSGYTF
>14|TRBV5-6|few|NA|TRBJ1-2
TGTGCCAGCAGCTTGCTGTTCAGTAACTATGGCTACACCTTC
CASSLLFSNYGYTF
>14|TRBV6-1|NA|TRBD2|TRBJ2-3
TGTGCCTCGTCCCGTCGGGAGGGGGGGGATACGCAGTATTTT
CASSRREGGDTQYF